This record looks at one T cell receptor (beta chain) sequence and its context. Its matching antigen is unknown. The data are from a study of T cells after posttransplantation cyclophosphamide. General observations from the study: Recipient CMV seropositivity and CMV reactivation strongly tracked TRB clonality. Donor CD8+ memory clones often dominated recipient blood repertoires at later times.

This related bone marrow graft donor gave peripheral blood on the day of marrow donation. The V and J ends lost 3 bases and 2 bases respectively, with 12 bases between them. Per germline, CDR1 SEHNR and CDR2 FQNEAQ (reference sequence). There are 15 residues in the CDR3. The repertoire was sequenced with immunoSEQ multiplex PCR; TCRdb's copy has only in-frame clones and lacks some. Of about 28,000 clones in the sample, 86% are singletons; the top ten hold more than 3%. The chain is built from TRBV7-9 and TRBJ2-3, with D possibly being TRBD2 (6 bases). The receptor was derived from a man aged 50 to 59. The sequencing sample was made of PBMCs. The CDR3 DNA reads TGTGCCAGCAGCTTGAAAACTAGCTACACAGATACGCAGTATTTT. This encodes CASSLKTSYTDTQYF.